This T cell receptor beta chain was recovered during a study of CD8+ T cells in alopecia areata. Across the whole study: A regimen of oral tofacitinib, 5 to 10 mg twice daily, was given to treated patients.

Trimming shortened V by 1 base and J by 1 base, and 8 bases separated the two germline ends. The CDR3 extends over 15 amino acids. CDR1 is MNHEY and CDR2 is SMNVEV in the germline V gene (reference sequence). Study conclusions and caveats: Relative to mice, TCR sharing across patients was less clear, a difference possibly HLA-related. Scalp clonality dropped significantly under tofacitinib, as did expanded CD8+ top-100 clones.

To note about this clone: The antigen is undetermined.

Reverse transcribed after extraction, RNA yielded cDNA as the sequencing template. Assay: immunoSEQ multiplex PCR; the TCRdb copy retains only in-frame clones and omits some. The table shows about 100,000 clones, with around 40% occurring only once. Treatment: oral pan-JAK inhibitor, 5-10 mg twice daily. This specimen was CD8+ T cells sorted from blood, taken at week 24, from a patient treated with tofacitinib. The source of this sequence is a human donor with alopecia areata. The J gene is TRBJ1-5, the V gene TRBV27; weak D call: TRBD1 (5 bases). Here the CDR3 reads CASSLWGGSNQPQHF. The CDR3, as DNA: TGTGCCAGCAGTTTATGGGGCGGGAGCAATCAGCCCCAGCATTTT.